A selection of T cell receptor beta chains follows, all from one sample in a study of response to subunit inactivated influenza vaccine. TCRdb re-analysed the RT-PCR reads in MiXCR, keeping a single row per CDR3 protein. Among about half a million distinct CDR3 sequences, 25% were seen once, and the ten largest hold under 2.5%. The sample consisted of CD4+ T cells sorted from PBMCs, taken around 5 days after vaccination. The receptors here all came from a man between 45 and 60 years old who received an inactivated influenza vaccine. The CDR3 runs from the conserved cysteine through the conserved F or W. Fields, in order: clone size, V gene, D gene, J gene, CDR3 protein, CDR3 DNA. D genes are given only for firm matches. Only part of the rows carry a size: once, few, many, or a class if the clone is expanded.

clone_size: -
v_call: TRBV7-2
d_call: TRBD1
j_call: TRBJ2-6
cdr3_aa: CASRMTGTGANVLTF
cdr3_nt: TGTGCCAGCAGGATGACAGGGACTGGGGCCAACGTCCTGACTTTC

clone_size: few
v_call: TRBV20-1
d_call: TRBD2
j_call: TRBJ2-7
cdr3_aa: CSAPTSGGYEQYF
cdr3_nt: TGCAGTGCACCCACGTCGGGGGGCTACGAGCAGTACTTC

clone_size: few
v_call: TRBV6-1
d_call: -
j_call: TRBJ2-7
cdr3_aa: CASRQGSSYEQYF
cdr3_nt: TGTGCCAGCAGGCAGGGATCCAGCTACGAGCAGTACTTC

clone_size: few
v_call: TRBV7-9
d_call: TRBD2
j_call: TRBJ2-3
cdr3_aa: CASKSRGASTDTQYF
cdr3_nt: TGTGCCAGCAAATCGCGGGGGGCAAGCACAGATACGCAGTATTTT

clone_size: -
v_call: TRBV4-3
d_call: -
j_call: TRBJ2-2
cdr3_aa: CASSRRQATNTGELFF
cdr3_nt: TGCGCCAGCAGCCGAAGACAGGCTACGAACACCGGGGAGCTGTTTTTT

clone_size: many
v_call: TRBV20-1
d_call: -
j_call: TRBJ2-7
cdr3_aa: CSARQAGLTTYEQYF
cdr3_nt: TGCAGTGCTAGGCAAGCGGGCTTAACGACCTACGAGCAGTACTTC

clone_size: -
v_call: TRBV7-2
d_call: -
j_call: TRBJ1-3
cdr3_aa: CASSAPRHPLYTIYF
cdr3_nt: TGTGCCAGCAGCGCCCCTCGGCATCCACTCTACACCATATATTTT

clone_size: -
v_call: TRBV6-2/TRBV6-3
d_call: -
j_call: TRBJ1-2
cdr3_aa: CASSYPDFYGYTF
cdr3_nt: TGTGCCAGCAGTTACCCAGATTTCTATGGCTACACCTTC

clone_size: -
v_call: TRBV6-2/TRBV6-3
d_call: TRBD2
j_call: TRBJ2-5
cdr3_aa: CASSNGGAGETQYF
cdr3_nt: TGTGCCAGCAGTAACGGGGGGGCCGGAGAGACCCAGTACTTC

clone_size: many
v_call: TRBV10-3
d_call: -
j_call: TRBJ1-5
cdr3_aa: CAISSQGTGNQPQHF
cdr3_nt: TGTGCCATCAGTTCTCAGGGAACGGGCAATCAGCCCCAGCATTTT

clone_size: many
v_call: TRBV12-3/TRBV12-4
d_call: -
j_call: TRBJ1-2
cdr3_aa: CASSFSTYGYTF
cdr3_nt: TGTGCCAGCAGTTTTTCCACCTATGGCTACACCTTC

clone_size: few
v_call: TRBV28
d_call: -
j_call: TRBJ2-1
cdr3_aa: CASSLIGFSYNEQFF
cdr3_nt: TGTGCCAGCAGTTTAATCGGGTTCTCCTACAATGAGCAGTTCTTC

clone_size: few
v_call: TRBV6-1
d_call: TRBD1
j_call: TRBJ2-3
cdr3_aa: CASSEAGGGTDTQYF
cdr3_nt: TGTGCCAGCAGTGAAGCAGGGGGCGGCACAGATACGCAGTATTTT

clone_size: -
v_call: TRBV4-3
d_call: TRBD2
j_call: TRBJ2-1
cdr3_aa: CASSLDSGGSSYNEQFF
cdr3_nt: TGCGCCAGCAGCCTGGATAGCGGGGGAAGCTCCTACAATGAGCAGTTCTTC

clone_size: -
v_call: TRBV10-2
d_call: -
j_call: TRBJ2-2
cdr3_aa: CASSEQSPNTGELFF
cdr3_nt: TGCGCCAGCAGTGAACAGTCCCCGAACACCGGGGAGCTGTTTTTT

clone_size: -
v_call: TRBV20-1
d_call: -
j_call: TRBJ1-1
cdr3_aa: CSARDQRLNTEAFF
cdr3_nt: TGCAGTGCTAGAGATCAGCGTCTGAACACTGAAGCTTTCTTT

clone_size: -
v_call: TRBV20-1
d_call: -
j_call: TRBJ2-6
cdr3_aa: CSALGQANRANVLTF
cdr3_nt: TGCAGTGCACTTGGCCAGGCAAATAGGGCCAACGTCCTGACTTTC

clone_size: few
v_call: TRBV20-1
d_call: -
j_call: TRBJ2-2
cdr3_aa: CSALTANTGELFF
cdr3_nt: TGCAGTGCGTTGACGGCGAACACCGGGGAGCTGTTTTTT

clone_size: -
v_call: TRBV28
d_call: TRBD1
j_call: TRBJ2-7
cdr3_aa: CASTRQGATNEQYF
cdr3_nt: TGTGCCAGCACCCGACAGGGGGCAACTAACGAGCAGTACTTC

clone_size: -
v_call: TRBV20-1
d_call: -
j_call: TRBJ1-5
cdr3_aa: CSARGEGGSNQPQHF
cdr3_nt: TGCAGTGCTAGAGGGGAAGGGGGTAGCAATCAGCCCCAGCATTTT

clone_size: few
v_call: TRBV20-1
d_call: TRBD1
j_call: TRBJ2-7
cdr3_aa: CSGGQGRYEQYF
cdr3_nt: TGCAGCGGGGGACAGGGTCGGTACGAGCAGTACTTC

clone_size: -
v_call: TRBV6-1
d_call: -
j_call: TRBJ2-1
cdr3_aa: CASSESQGWIDEQFF
cdr3_nt: TGTGCCAGCAGTGAAAGTCAGGGTTGGATCGATGAGCAGTTCTTC

clone_size: -
v_call: TRBV7-2
d_call: TRBD1
j_call: TRBJ2-7
cdr3_aa: CASSLAGGWSPYEQYF
cdr3_nt: TGTGCCAGCAGCTTAGCAGGGGGCTGGTCCCCCTACGAGCAGTACTTC

clone_size: few
v_call: TRBV5-1
d_call: -
j_call: TRBJ2-2
cdr3_aa: CASSLVVGFQAGELFF
cdr3_nt: TGCGCCAGCAGCTTGGTTGTAGGCTTTCAGGCCGGGGAGCTGTTTTTT

clone_size: -
v_call: TRBV10-2
d_call: -
j_call: TRBJ2-1
cdr3_aa: CASSESPSASYNEQFF
cdr3_nt: TGCGCCAGCAGTGAGTCCCCTAGTGCCTCCTACAATGAGCAGTTCTTC

clone_size: -
v_call: TRBV6-2/TRBV6-3
d_call: TRBD2
j_call: TRBJ2-1
cdr3_aa: CASSYVRGRGEQFF
cdr3_nt: TGTGCCAGCAGTTACGTTCGCGGGAGGGGTGAGCAGTTCTTC

clone_size: -
v_call: TRBV5-1
d_call: -
j_call: TRBJ2-1
cdr3_aa: CASSLIQYNEQFF
cdr3_nt: TGCGCCAGCAGCTTGATTCAGTACAATGAGCAGTTCTTC

clone_size: -
v_call: TRBV3-1
d_call: -
j_call: TRBJ1-3
cdr3_aa: CASSKQIGNTIYF
cdr3_nt: TGTGCCAGCAGCAAACAGATCGGAAACACCATATATTTT

clone_size: few
v_call: TRBV29-1
d_call: TRBD1
j_call: TRBJ2-3
cdr3_aa: CSVEDPAAGGVDTQYF
cdr3_nt: TGCAGCGTTGAAGATCCGGCGGCAGGGGGCGTAGATACGCAGTATTTT

clone_size: -
v_call: TRBV6-2/TRBV6-3
d_call: TRBD2
j_call: TRBJ2-1
cdr3_aa: CASSYSGTSGSDSYNEQFF
cdr3_nt: TGTGCCAGCAGTTACAGCGGGACTAGCGGGAGTGACTCCTACAATGAGCAGTTCTTC

clone_size: -
v_call: TRBV6-2/TRBV6-3
d_call: -
j_call: TRBJ2-6
cdr3_aa: CASSPLPGWGANVLTF
cdr3_nt: TGTGCCAGCAGTCCACTGCCGGGGTGGGGGGCCAACGTCCTGACTTTC

clone_size: -
v_call: TRBV5-5
d_call: -
j_call: TRBJ1-2
cdr3_aa: CASSSRTVGFGYTF
cdr3_nt: TGTGCCAGCAGCTCACGGACGGTGGGATTTGGCTACACCTTC

clone_size: -
v_call: TRBV20-1
d_call: TRBD2
j_call: TRBJ2-4
cdr3_aa: CSARSGGLAKNIQYF
cdr3_nt: TGCAGTGCTCGTAGCGGGGGGCTAGCCAAAAACATTCAGTACTTC

clone_size: many
v_call: TRBV12-3/TRBV12-4
d_call: -
j_call: TRBJ2-1
cdr3_aa: CASRNDGGVEQFF
cdr3_nt: TGTGCCAGCAGAAACGACGGAGGGGTAGAGCAGTTCTTC

clone_size: few
v_call: TRBV5-1
d_call: -
j_call: TRBJ2-7
cdr3_aa: CASSLGQYSYEQYF
cdr3_nt: TGCGCCAGCAGCTTGGGACAATACTCCTACGAGCAGTACTTC

clone_size: -
v_call: TRBV6-1
d_call: -
j_call: TRBJ2-7
cdr3_aa: CASSEFAEQYF
cdr3_nt: TGTGCCAGCAGTGAATTTGCCGAGCAGTACTTC

clone_size: many
v_call: TRBV15
d_call: -
j_call: TRBJ2-3
cdr3_aa: CATSGHLPTQYF
cdr3_nt: TGTGCCACCAGCGGACATCTCCCTACGCAGTATTTT

clone_size: -
v_call: TRBV18
d_call: -
j_call: TRBJ2-7
cdr3_aa: CASSPSAGTSGYEQYF
cdr3_nt: TGTGCCAGCTCACCTAGTGCGGGGACGTCAGGTTACGAGCAGTACTTC

clone_size: few
v_call: TRBV5-4
d_call: -
j_call: TRBJ1-1
cdr3_aa: CASRPGTTGTEAFF
cdr3_nt: TGTGCCAGCAGACCCGGGACAACCGGCACTGAAGCTTTCTTT

clone_size: few
v_call: TRBV15
d_call: -
j_call: TRBJ2-7
cdr3_aa: CATSRDLGVREQYF
cdr3_nt: TGTGCCACCAGCAGAGATTTGGGGGTAAGGGAGCAGTACTTC

clone_size: -
v_call: TRBV5-1
d_call: TRBD1
j_call: TRBJ2-2
cdr3_aa: CASSIRSRGQGTGELFF
cdr3_nt: TGCGCCAGCAGCATCCGAAGTAGGGGACAGGGGACCGGGGAGCTGTTTTTT

clone_size: few
v_call: TRBV5-1
d_call: -
j_call: TRBJ2-7
cdr3_aa: CASNQSPQVSYEQYF
cdr3_nt: TGCGCCAGCAACCAAAGCCCCCAGGTCTCCTACGAGCAGTACTTC

clone_size: few
v_call: TRBV6-5
d_call: TRBD1
j_call: TRBJ1-6
cdr3_aa: CASSYGTGGVSPLHF
cdr3_nt: TGTGCCAGCAGTTACGGGACAGGGGGTGTTTCACCCCTCCACTTT

clone_size: -
v_call: TRBV12-3/TRBV12-4
d_call: TRBD2
j_call: TRBJ2-7
cdr3_aa: CASSLGLAGDAEQYF
cdr3_nt: TGTGCCAGCAGTTTAGGGCTAGCGGGAGACGCCGAGCAGTACTTC

clone_size: -
v_call: TRBV7-8
d_call: -
j_call: TRBJ2-1
cdr3_aa: CASSLASMAGPTTRNEQFF
cdr3_nt: TGTGCCAGCAGCTTAGCAAGTATGGCGGGACCTACCACGCGCAATGAGCAGTTCTTC

clone_size: -
v_call: TRBV29-1
d_call: TRBD1
j_call: TRBJ2-1
cdr3_aa: CSVEENRGRNEQFF
cdr3_nt: TGCAGCGTTGAAGAAAACAGGGGGCGAAATGAGCAGTTCTTC

clone_size: -
v_call: TRBV4-2
d_call: -
j_call: TRBJ2-2
cdr3_aa: CASSQESFGFTGELFF
cdr3_nt: TGTGCCAGCAGCCAAGAGTCGTTTGGGTTCACCGGGGAGCTGTTTTTT

clone_size: few
v_call: TRBV7-2
d_call: -
j_call: TRBJ2-7
cdr3_aa: CASSLDRGPVYEQYF
cdr3_nt: TGTGCCAGCAGCTTAGATCGGGGCCCCGTCTACGAGCAGTACTTC

clone_size: -
v_call: TRBV6-2/TRBV6-3
d_call: -
j_call: TRBJ1-2
cdr3_aa: CASSYAGSQGYTF
cdr3_nt: TGTGCCAGCAGTTATGCGGGGAGCCAGGGCTACACCTTC

clone_size: few
v_call: TRBV14
d_call: -
j_call: TRBJ2-5
cdr3_aa: CASSQDRGMTQYF
cdr3_nt: TGTGCCAGCAGCCAAGACCGGGGGATGACCCAGTACTTC

clone_size: -
v_call: TRBV5-1
d_call: -
j_call: TRBJ2-7
cdr3_aa: CASRSAVISYEQYF
cdr3_nt: TGCGCCAGCAGATCCGCGGTTATCTCCTACGAGCAGTACTTC

clone_size: -
v_call: TRBV6-2/TRBV6-3
d_call: -
j_call: TRBJ2-1
cdr3_aa: CASSYSTGTIAEQFF
cdr3_nt: TGTGCCAGCAGTTACTCGACCGGGACCATCGCGGAGCAGTTCTTC

clone_size: few
v_call: TRBV10-3
d_call: -
j_call: TRBJ1-5
cdr3_aa: CAIRPGNSNQPQHF
cdr3_nt: TGTGCCATCAGACCCGGGAATAGCAATCAGCCCCAGCATTTT

clone_size: -
v_call: TRBV6-5
d_call: -
j_call: TRBJ2-1
cdr3_aa: CASTLTGAVNEQFF
cdr3_nt: TGTGCCAGCACTTTAACGGGAGCGGTCAATGAGCAGTTCTTC

clone_size: few
v_call: TRBV20-1
d_call: -
j_call: TRBJ1-1
cdr3_aa: CSAGRGVMNTEAFF
cdr3_nt: TGCAGCGCTGGCCGGGGGGTAATGAACACTGAAGCTTTCTTT

clone_size: -
v_call: TRBV7-9
d_call: -
j_call: TRBJ2-1
cdr3_aa: CASSRPVGPGMNEQFF
cdr3_nt: TGTGCCAGCAGCCGACCCGTAGGTCCGGGGATGAATGAGCAGTTCTTC

clone_size: few
v_call: TRBV28
d_call: TRBD2
j_call: TRBJ2-2
cdr3_aa: CASRRLARTGELFF
cdr3_nt: TGTGCCAGCAGGAGACTAGCGCGGACCGGGGAGCTGTTTTTT